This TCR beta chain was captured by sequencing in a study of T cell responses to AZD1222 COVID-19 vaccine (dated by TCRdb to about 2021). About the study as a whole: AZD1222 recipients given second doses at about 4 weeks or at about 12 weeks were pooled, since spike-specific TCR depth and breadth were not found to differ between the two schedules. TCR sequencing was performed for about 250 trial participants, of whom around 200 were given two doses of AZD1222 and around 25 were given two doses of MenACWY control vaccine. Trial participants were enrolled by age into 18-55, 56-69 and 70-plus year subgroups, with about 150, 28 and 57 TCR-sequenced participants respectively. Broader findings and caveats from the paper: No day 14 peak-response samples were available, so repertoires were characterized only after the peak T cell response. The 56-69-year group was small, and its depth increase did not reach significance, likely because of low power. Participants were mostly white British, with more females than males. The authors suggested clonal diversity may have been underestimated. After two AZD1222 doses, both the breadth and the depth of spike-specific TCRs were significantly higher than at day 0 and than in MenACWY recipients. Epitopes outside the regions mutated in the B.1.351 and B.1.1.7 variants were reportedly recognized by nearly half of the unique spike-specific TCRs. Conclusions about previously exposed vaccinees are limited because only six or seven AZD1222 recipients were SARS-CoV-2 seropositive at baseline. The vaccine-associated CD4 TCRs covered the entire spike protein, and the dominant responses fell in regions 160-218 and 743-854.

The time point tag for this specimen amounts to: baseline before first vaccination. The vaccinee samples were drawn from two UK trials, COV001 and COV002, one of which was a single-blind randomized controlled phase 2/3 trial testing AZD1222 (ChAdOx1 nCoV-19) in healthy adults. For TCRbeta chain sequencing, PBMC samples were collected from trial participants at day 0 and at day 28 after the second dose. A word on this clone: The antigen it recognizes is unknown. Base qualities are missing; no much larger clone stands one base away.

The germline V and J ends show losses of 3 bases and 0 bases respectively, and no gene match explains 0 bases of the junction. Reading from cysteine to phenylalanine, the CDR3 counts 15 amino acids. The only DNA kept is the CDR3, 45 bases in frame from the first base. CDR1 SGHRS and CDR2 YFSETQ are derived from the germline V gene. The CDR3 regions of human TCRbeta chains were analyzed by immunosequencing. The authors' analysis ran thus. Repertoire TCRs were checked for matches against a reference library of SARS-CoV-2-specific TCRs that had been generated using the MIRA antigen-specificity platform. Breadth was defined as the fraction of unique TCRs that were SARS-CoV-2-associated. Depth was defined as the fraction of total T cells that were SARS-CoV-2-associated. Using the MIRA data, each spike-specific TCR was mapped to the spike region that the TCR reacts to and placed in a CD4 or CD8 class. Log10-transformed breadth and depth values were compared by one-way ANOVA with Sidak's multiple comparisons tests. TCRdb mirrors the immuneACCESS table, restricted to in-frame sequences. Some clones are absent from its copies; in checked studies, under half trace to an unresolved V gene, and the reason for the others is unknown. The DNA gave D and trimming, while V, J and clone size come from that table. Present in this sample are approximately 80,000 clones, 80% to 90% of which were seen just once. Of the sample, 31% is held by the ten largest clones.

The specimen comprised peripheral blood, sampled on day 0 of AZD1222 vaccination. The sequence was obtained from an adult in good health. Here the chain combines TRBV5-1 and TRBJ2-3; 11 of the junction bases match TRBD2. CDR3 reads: CASSWTSGSTDTQYF. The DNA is TGCGCCAGCAGCTGGACTAGCGGGAGCACAGATACGCAGTATTTT.